The entry below describes one T cell receptor (beta chain). What it recognizes is unknown. At one of its ends the junction is not consistent with the germline gene, which may arise from a read error. This entry is derived from a study of tumor and adjacent non-tumor tissue in lung cancer. Study at large: Histology: 12 adenocarcinoma, 2 squamous cell carcinoma, 1 small cell lung cancer. Study-wide points: Normal lung showed higher cumulative top 100 clone frequency than tumor. Compared with tumor, normal lung showed significantly lower TCR diversity.

The CDR3 is 15 residues long. CDR1 MNHNY and CDR2 SVGAGI come from the germline V gene (reference sequence). The library came from three nested PCR rounds adapted from ARM-PCR protocols. MiXCR, applied by TCRdb to the multiplex PCR reads, yields one record per CDR3 protein. The sample has around 70,000 distinct CDR3 sequences; around 78% are singletons. No cell sorting was done before RNA was extracted from the tissue. Sequencing input: lung tumor tissue. The source is a man in his 60s with non-small cell lung cancer. The chain links TRBV6-6 to TRBJ1-1; D not certain. CDR3 loop: CASGSEKLMNTEVFF. For the CDR3, the DNA is TGTGCCAGCGGGTCGGAGAAACTCATGAACACTGAAGTTTTCTTT.